The 15 T cell receptor beta chains below all came from one sample that was sequenced in a study of blood T cell repertoires in COVID-19. Libraries were prepared by immunoSEQ multiplex PCR; TCRdb keeps only in-frame clonotypes and omits some of them. The sample holds 150,000 to 180,000 clones, about 80% seen once. Sequencing input: peripheral blood. The receptors stem from a woman between 55 and 75 years old with acute or convalescent COVID-19.

The DNA of the CDR3 is TGTGCCAGCAGCCAAGTGGGGACTAGCGGGGGGGACACAGATACGCAGTATTTT. Protein sequence: CASSQVGTSGGDTDTQYF. The V and J genes are TRBV3-1 (or the pseudogene TRBV3-2) and TRBJ2-3; 16 nucleotides line up with TRBD2. CDR1 is LGHDT, CDR2 YNNKEL, per germline (reference sequence). V shed 1 base, J shed 2 bases, and the junction held 3 bases outside the gene matches. The CDR3 loop spans 18 amino acids.

The chain has TRBV10-3 and TRBJ1-4; 7 positions match TRBD1. Trimming removed 0 bases from V and 8 bases from J; junction bases left unmatched: 3. Germline lookup yields CDR1 ENHRY and CDR2 SYGVKD. CDR3 length: 14 residues. In nucleotides, the CDR3 is TGTGCCATCAGTGAGTCAGGGGGCCGGGAAAAACTGTTTTTT. As protein: CAISESGGREKLFF.

V usage is TRBV28 and J usage is TRBJ1-2; TRBD1 matches at 11 bases. J was trimmed by 2 bases and V by 5 bases; bases with no gene match: 4. In germline, CDR1 is MDHEN, CDR2 SYDVKM. The CDR3 contains 15 residues. Here the CDR3 reads CASSPGQGANYGYTF. In DNA form, the CDR3 reads TGTGCCAGCAGTCCAGGACAGGGGGCGAACTATGGCTACACCTTC.

The genes are TRBV19 and TRBJ2-3; 8 positions agree with TRBD2. Germline trimming cut 10 bases from V and 6 bases from J; bases unmatched to any gene: 12. This CDR3 comprises 14 residues. Germline assignment: CDR1 LNHDA and CDR2 SQIVND (reference sequence). The chain's CDR3 is CATRITGGRDTQYF. The CDR3 nucleotides are TGTGCCACCCGTATAACGGGGGGGCGGGATACGCAGTATTTT.

This chain uses TRBV5-1 with TRBJ2-2; D unclear. V was cut by 0 bases and J by 2 bases, with 11 bases left in between. The germline gives CDR1 SGHRS, CDR2 YFSETQ. The CDR3 loop spans 16 amino acids. The CDR3 region is CASSLGGSFNTGELFF. CDR3 sequence (DNA): TGCGCCAGCAGCTTGGGAGGCAGTTTTAACACCGGGGAGCTGTTTTTT. Variable domain in full (rest from reference TRBV5-1 and TRBJ2-2): KAGVTQTPRYLIKTRGQQVTLSCSPISGHRSVSWYQQTPGQGLQFLFEYFSETQRNKGNFPGRFSGRQFSNSRSEMNVSTLELGDSALYLCASSLGGSFNTGELFFGEGSRLTVL.

The J gene is TRBJ1-6, the V gene TRBV7-8; TRBD1 agrees at 8 bases. V lost 4 bases to trimming and J lost 9 bases; unmatched junction nucleotides: 17. The CDR3 consists of 18 residues. Germline V gives CDR1 SGHVS, CDR2 FQNEAQ. CDR3 nucleotide sequence: TGTGCCAGCAGCTCAGGGGGCCTGAGTGTGGGGTCCCTTTCACCCCTCCACTTT. It encodes CASSSGGLSVGSLSPLHF.

The chain is built from TRBV18 and TRBJ1-5; D is ambiguous. V lost 5 bases to trimming and J lost 0 bases, with 5 bases between them. Per the germline V gene, CDR1 is KGHSH and CDR2 is LQKENI. CDR3 length: 13 amino acids. The CDR3 sequence: CASSTDSNQPQHF. The CDR3 DNA follows: TGTGCCAGCTCAACAGATAGCAATCAGCCCCAGCATTTT.

V gene TRBV5-1 combines with J gene TRBJ2-2, with D possibly being TRBD1 (5 bases). The CDR3 runs 15 residues. The germline V gene encodes CDR1 SGHRS and CDR2 YFSETQ. Trimming shortened V by 0 bases and J by 3 bases, and 9 bases separated the two germline ends. CDR3: CASSLGTLHTGELFF. As DNA, the CDR3 is TGCGCCAGCAGCTTGGGGACACTCCACACCGGGGAGCTGTTTTTT. The entire variable domain, with the rest obtained from reference TRBV5-1 and TRBJ2-2, is as follows: KAGVTQTPRYLIKTRGQQVTLSCSPISGHRSVSWYQQTPGQGLQFLFEYFSETQRNKGNFPGRFSGRQFSNSRSEMNVSTLELGDSALYLCASSLGTLHTGELFFGEGSRLTVL.

This chain joins TRBV5-4 and TRBJ1-1, with 9 positions matching TRBD1. CDR3 length: 15 amino acids. The V segment lost 3 bases and the J segment 1 base; nucleotides outside the gene matches: 4. Germline CDR1 and CDR2: SGHNT and YYREEE (reference sequence). This CDR3 reads CASSYRGQGNTEAFF. CDR3 bases: TGTGCCAGCAGCTACCGGGGACAGGGGAACACTGAAGCTTTCTTT.

The J gene is TRBJ1-4, the V gene TRBV7-9; possibly TRBD1 for D (5 bases). From germline, CDR1 is SEHNR and CDR2 FQNEAQ (reference sequence). This CDR3 spans 15 amino acids. The V and J ends lost 7 bases and 8 bases respectively, with 20 bases between them. The CDR3 region has the DNA TGTGCCAGCACCCCGAGGGACTCGGGCGTAGAAAAACTGTTTTTT. The encoded protein is CASTPRDSGVEKLFF.

The chain combines TRBV5-1 with TRBJ2-5, with D possibly being TRBD2 (6 bases). The germline gives CDR1 SGHRS, CDR2 YFSETQ. The CDR3 contains 16 residues. Trimming stripped 0 bases from V and 5 bases from J, with 17 bases between. CDR3 in DNA: TGCGCCAGCAGCTTGGGTGTGTCGGGGGACGGGGAGACCCAGTACTTC. It is translated as CASSLGVSGDGETQYF.

The rearrangement links TRBV9 to TRBJ1-1; the match to TRBD1 covers 7 bases. Germline values: CDR1 SGDLS, CDR2 YYNGEE. Germline trimming cut 4 bases from V and 4 bases from J; bases unmatched to any gene: 7. The CDR3 has 14 amino acids. In DNA form, the CDR3 reads TGTGCCAGCAGCAAAAGGGGGCGGGGCACTGAAGCTTTCTTT. As protein: CASSKRGRGTEAFF. Using reference TRBV9 and TRBJ1-1 for the parts outside the CDR3, the full variable domain is DSGVTQTPKHLITATGQRVTLRCSPRSGDLSVYWYQQSLDQGLQFLIQYYNGEERAKGNILERFSAQQFPDLHSELNLSSLELGDSALYFCASSKRGRGTEAFFGQGTRLTVV.

The rearrangement uses TRBV29-1 and TRBJ1-2; no definite D call. This CDR3 is built from 15 residues. Per germline, CDR1 SQVTM and CDR2 ANQGSEA. Trimming pared 0 bases from V and 6 bases from J, leaving 17 bases between. The CDR3 nucleotides read TGCAGCGTTGAAGACCCAACGGAGGAACTGGATGGCTACACCTTC. This translates into CSVEDPTEELDGYTF.

The rearrangement joins TRBV6-1 to TRBJ1-2; the D gene is possibly TRBD1 (5 bases). V shed 2 bases and J shed 5 bases, with 15 bases lying between them. The CDR3 sequence is 15 residues long. From germline, CDR1 is MNHNS and CDR2 SASEGT. CDR3 DNA: TGTGCCAGCAGTGAATTCCTGGGGGGGGGTTATGGCTACACCTTC. Translation: CASSEFLGGGYGYTF.

The chain links TRBV4-2 to TRBJ2-7; 10 bases map to TRBD2. CDR1 and CDR2 from the germline V gene are LGHNA and YNFKEQ. The CDR3 is made up of 14 amino acids. V lost 1 base and J lost 3; bases outside the gene matches: 0. The chain's CDR3 is CASSQGTSGYEQYV. CDR3 nucleotide sequence: TGTGCCAGCAGCCAAGGGACTAGCGGCTACGAGCAGTACGTC.